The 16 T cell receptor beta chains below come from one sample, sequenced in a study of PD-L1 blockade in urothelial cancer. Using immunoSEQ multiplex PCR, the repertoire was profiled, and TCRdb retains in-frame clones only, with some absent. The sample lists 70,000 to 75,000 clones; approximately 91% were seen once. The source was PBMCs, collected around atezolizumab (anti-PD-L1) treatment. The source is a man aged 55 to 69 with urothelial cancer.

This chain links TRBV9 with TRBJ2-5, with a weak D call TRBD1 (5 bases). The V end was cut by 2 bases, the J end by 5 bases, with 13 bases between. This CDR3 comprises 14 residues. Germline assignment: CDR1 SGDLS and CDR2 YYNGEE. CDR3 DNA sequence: TGTGCCAGCAGCGTGACTGGGGCGAGGGAGACCCAGTACTTC. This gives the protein CASSVTGARETQYF.

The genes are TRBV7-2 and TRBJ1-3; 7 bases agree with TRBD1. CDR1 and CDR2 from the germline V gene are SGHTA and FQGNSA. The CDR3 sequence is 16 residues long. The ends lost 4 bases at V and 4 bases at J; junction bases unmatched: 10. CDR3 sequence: CASSSNRGSPGNTIYF. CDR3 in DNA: TGTGCCAGCAGCTCAAACAGGGGTTCCCCGGGAAACACCATATATTTT.

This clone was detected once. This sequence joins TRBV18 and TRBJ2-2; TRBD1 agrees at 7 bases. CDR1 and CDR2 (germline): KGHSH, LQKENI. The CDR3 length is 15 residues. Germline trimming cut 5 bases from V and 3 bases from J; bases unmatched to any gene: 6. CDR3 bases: TGTGCCAGCTCAGATAGACAGGGACACACCGGGGAGCTGTTTTTT. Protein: CASSDRQGHTGELFF.

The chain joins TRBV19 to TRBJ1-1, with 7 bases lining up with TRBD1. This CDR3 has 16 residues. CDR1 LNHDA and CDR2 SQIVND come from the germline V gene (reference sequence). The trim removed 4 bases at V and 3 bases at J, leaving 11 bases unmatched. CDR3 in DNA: TGTGCCAGTAGTAGACAGGGAGAGAAGACTTACACTGAAGCTTTCTTT. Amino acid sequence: CASSRQGEKTYTEAFF.

This CDR3 is CSGDRGNEQYF. The CDR3 DNA is TGCAGCGGGGACAGGGGTAACGAGCAGTACTTC. V and J are TRBV20-1 and TRBJ2-7; TRBD1 agrees at 10 bases. This CDR3 is built from 11 residues. Germline CDR1 and CDR2: DFQATT and SNEGSKA (reference sequence).

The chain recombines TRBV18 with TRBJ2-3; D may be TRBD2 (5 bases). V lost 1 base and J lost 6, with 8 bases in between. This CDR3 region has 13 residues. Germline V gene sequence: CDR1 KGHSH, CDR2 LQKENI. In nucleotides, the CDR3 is TGTGCCAGCTCACCACGGAGGTCTGATACGCAGTATTTT. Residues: CASSPRRSDTQYF. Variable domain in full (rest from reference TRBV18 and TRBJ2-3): NAGVMQNPRHLVRRRGQEARLRCSPMKGHSHVYWYRQLPEEGLKFMVYLQKENIIDESGMPKERFSAEFPKEGPSILRIQQVVRGDSAAYFCASSPRRSDTQYFGPGTRLTVL.

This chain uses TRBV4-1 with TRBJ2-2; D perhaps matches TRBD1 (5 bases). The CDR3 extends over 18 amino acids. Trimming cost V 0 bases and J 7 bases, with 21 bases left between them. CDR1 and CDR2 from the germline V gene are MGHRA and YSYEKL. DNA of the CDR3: TGCGCCAGCAGCCAAGAGGCATTACAGGCAGGGCGGAGCGGGGAGCTGTTTTTT. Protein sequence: CASSQEALQAGRSGELFF.

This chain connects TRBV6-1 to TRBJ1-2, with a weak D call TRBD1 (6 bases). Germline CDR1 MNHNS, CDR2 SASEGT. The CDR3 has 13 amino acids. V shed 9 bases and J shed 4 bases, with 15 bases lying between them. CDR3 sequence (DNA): TGTGCCAGTGGGACACCCTCTAGCTATGGCTACACCTTC. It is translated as CASGTPSSYGYTF.

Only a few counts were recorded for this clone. CDR3 sequence: CASSLVLSGYSNQPQHF. The CDR3, as DNA: TGTGCCAGCAGCTTAGTACTCAGCGGTTATAGCAATCAGCCCCAGCATTTT. The V and J genes are TRBV11-3 and TRBJ1-5; D uncertain. Per germline, CDR1 SGHNT and CDR2 YENEEA. The V and J ends lost 1 base and 0 bases respectively, with 13 bases between them. The CDR3 loop spans 17 amino acids.

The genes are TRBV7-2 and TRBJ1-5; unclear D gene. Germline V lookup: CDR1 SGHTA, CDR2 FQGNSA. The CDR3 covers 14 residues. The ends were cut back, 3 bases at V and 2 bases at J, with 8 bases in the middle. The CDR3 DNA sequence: TGTGCCAGCAGCTTCCCTTTTGGCAATCAGCCCCAGCATTTT. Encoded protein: CASSFPFGNQPQHF.

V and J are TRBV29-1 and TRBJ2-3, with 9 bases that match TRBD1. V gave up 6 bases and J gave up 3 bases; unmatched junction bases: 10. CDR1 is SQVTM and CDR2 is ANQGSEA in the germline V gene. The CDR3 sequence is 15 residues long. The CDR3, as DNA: TGCAGCGTGGTTAGGACAGGGGCCCGGACAGATACGCAGTATTTT. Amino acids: CSVVRTGARTDTQYF.

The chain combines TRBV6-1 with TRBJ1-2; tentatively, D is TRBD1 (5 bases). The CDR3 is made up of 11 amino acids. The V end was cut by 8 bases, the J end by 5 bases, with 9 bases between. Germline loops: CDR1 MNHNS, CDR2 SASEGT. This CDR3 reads CASGRGYGYTF. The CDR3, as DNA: TGTGCCAGCGGGAGGGGTTATGGCTACACCTTC.

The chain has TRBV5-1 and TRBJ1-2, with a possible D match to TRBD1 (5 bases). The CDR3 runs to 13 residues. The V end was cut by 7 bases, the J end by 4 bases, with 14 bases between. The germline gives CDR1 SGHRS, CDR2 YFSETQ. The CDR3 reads CASYTGAGYGYTF. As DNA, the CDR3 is TGCGCCAGCTATACAGGAGCGGGCTATGGCTACACCTTC.

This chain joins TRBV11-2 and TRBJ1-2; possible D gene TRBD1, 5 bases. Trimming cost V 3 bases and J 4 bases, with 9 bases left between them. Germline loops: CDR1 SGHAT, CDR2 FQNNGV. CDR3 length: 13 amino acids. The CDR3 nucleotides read TGTGCCAGCAGCTTTGGGGCTGCCTATGGCTACACCTTC. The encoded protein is CASSFGAAYGYTF.

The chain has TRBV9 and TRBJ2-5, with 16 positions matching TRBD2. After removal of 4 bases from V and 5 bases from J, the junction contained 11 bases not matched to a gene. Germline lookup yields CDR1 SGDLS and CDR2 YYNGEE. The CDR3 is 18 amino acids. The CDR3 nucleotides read TGTGCCAGCAGCCCCGGGGGGACTAGCGGGGGGGTTCAGGAGACCCAGTACTTC. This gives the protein CASSPGGTSGGVQETQYF.

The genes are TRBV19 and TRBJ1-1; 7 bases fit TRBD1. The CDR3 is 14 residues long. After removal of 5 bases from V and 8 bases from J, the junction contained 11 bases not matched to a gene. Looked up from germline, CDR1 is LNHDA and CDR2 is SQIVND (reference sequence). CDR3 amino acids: CASSARPGQQEAFF. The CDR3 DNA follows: TGTGCCAGTAGTGCCCGCCCGGGACAGCAGGAAGCTTTCTTT.